A single sample is the source of the 25 T cell receptor beta chains below, sequenced in a study of blood T cell repertoires in COVID-19. The table came from immunoSEQ multiplex PCR; TCRdb's copy has only in-frame clones and leaves some out. This sample carries 55,000 to 85,000 clones, roughly 80% of them seen once, and the ten largest clones take roughly 0.83%. Sequenced: peripheral blood. These TCRs come from a woman between 70 and 85 years old with acute or convalescent COVID-19.

This chain joins TRBV28 and TRBJ1-5; 7 positions match TRBD1. CDR3 length equals 15 residues. Unmatched junction bases numbered 13, after V lost 7 bases and J lost 7 bases. The germline V gene has CDR1 MDHEN and CDR2 SYDVKM. CDR3 region: CASTPNDRVGQPQHF. In nucleotides, the CDR3 is TGTGCCAGCACTCCTAATGACAGGGTAGGCCAGCCCCAGCATTTT.

The genes are TRBV7-9 and TRBJ2-2; D is uncertain. Trimming stripped 6 bases from V and 2 bases from J, with 4 bases between. Germline V lookup: CDR1 SEHNR, CDR2 FQNEAQ (reference sequence). The CDR3 length is 12 residues. CDR3 nucleotide sequence: TGTGCCAGCAGTTATAACACCGGGGAGCTGTTTTTT. Translated, it gives CASSYNTGELFF. Complete variable domain (other parts from reference TRBV7-9 and TRBJ2-2): DTGVSQNPRHKITKRGQNVTFRCDPISEHNRLYWYRQTLGQGPEFLTYFQNEAQLEKSRLLSDRFSAERPKGSFSTLEIQRTEQGDSAMYLCASSYNTGELFFGEGSRLTVL.

The rearrangement links TRBV2 to TRBJ1-2; 7 nucleotides agree with TRBD1. Germline loops: CDR1 SNHLY, CDR2 FYNNEI. With V trimmed by 6 bases and J by 1 base, 8 bases remained unmatched. There are 15 residues in the CDR3. This CDR3 reads CASSYPRQGNYGYTF. As DNA, the CDR3 is TGTGCCAGCAGCTATCCGAGACAGGGTAACTATGGCTACACCTTC. Supplemented by reference TRBV2 and TRBJ1-2, the full variable domain reads EPEVTQTPSHQVTQMGQEVILRCVPISNHLYFYWYRQILGQKVEFLVSFYNNEISEKSEIFDDQFSVERPDGSNFTLKIRSTKLEDSAMYFCASSYPRQGNYGYTFGSGTRLTVV.

The rearrangement uses TRBV19 and TRBJ2-7; TRBD1 agrees at 8 bases. Germline V gives CDR1 LNHDA, CDR2 SQIVND (reference sequence). The J segment lost 5 bases and the V segment lost 4 bases, leaving 13 bases of the junction unmatched. CDR3 size: 16 residues. Here the CDR3 reads CASSTVPDRVPHEQYF. DNA of the CDR3: TGTGCCAGTAGTACCGTTCCGGACAGGGTCCCCCACGAGCAGTACTTC.

This chain uses TRBV2 with TRBJ2-3; 10 nucleotides match TRBD2. The ends lost 7 bases at V and 1 base at J; junction bases unmatched: 11. Germline V lookup: CDR1 SNHLY, CDR2 FYNNEI. This CDR3 contains 17 residues. The CDR3 spells CASNGLAAVLGTDTQYF. The CDR3 DNA follows: TGTGCCAGCAATGGACTAGCGGCTGTTCTTGGCACAGATACGCAGTATTTT.

The rearrangement uses TRBV5-5 and TRBJ2-6; tentatively, D is TRBD2 (7 bases). V lost 5 bases and J 0 bases, leaving 12 bases between the germline ends. The CDR3 sequence is 16 residues long. Germline loops: CDR1 SGHKS, CDR2 YYEKEE (reference sequence). CDR3 bases: TGTGCCAGCAGATGGGGGGGCAACTCTGGGGCCAACGTCCTGACTTTC. This gives the protein CASRWGGNSGANVLTF.

The chain links TRBV19 to TRBJ1-1; 8 nucleotides line up with TRBD1. CDR1 is LNHDA, CDR2 SQIVND, per germline (reference sequence). There are 13 residues in the CDR3. The V gene end was trimmed by 6 bases and the J gene end by 3 bases; junction bases not matched to a gene: 3. CDR3 sequence (DNA): TGTGCCAGTAGCACGACAGGGGACACTGAAGCTTTCTTT. It specifies CASSTTGDTEAFF.

Only one count was recorded for this clone. V usage is TRBV12-3 or TRBV12-4 and J usage is TRBJ2-5; no reliable D call. Deletions cut 0 bases from V and 3 bases from J, with 5 bases between. The CDR3 is 13 residues long. The CDR3 DNA is TGTGCCAGCAGTTTAGCCAGAAAAGAGACCCAGTACTTC. Translation: CASSLARKETQYF.

The chain carries TRBV30 and TRBJ1-4; D gene ambiguous. This CDR3 has 13 residues. Trimming took off 0 bases at V and 8 bases at J, with 10 bases between the two ends. Germline-derived CDR1 and CDR2 are GTSNPN and SVGIG (reference sequence). CDR3 nucleotide sequence: TGTGCCTGGAGTGTAGCGGCTGGGGAAAAACTGTTTTTT. Translation gives CAWSVAAGEKLFF.

The gene calls are TRBV6-1 and TRBJ1-1, with D possibly being TRBD1 (5 bases). The CDR3 sequence is 14 residues long. The germline gives CDR1 MNHNS, CDR2 SASEGT. V was trimmed by 2 bases and J by 4 bases, leaving 11 bases between them. The CDR3 DNA reads as TGTGCCAGCAGTGAACGCCAGGGACTCACTGAAGCTTTCTTT. The encoded protein is CASSERQGLTEAFF.

In DNA form, the CDR3 reads TGTGCCAGCATCGGGGAGGGGGTCAGGAACACTGAAGCTTTCTTT. Protein: CASIGEGVRNTEAFF. The chain combines TRBV2 with TRBJ1-1; TRBD1 is a possible D gene (6 bases). Germline CDR1 SNHLY, CDR2 FYNNEI. V lost 7 bases to trimming and J lost 1 base, with 16 bases between them. The CDR3 loop spans 15 amino acids.

The V and J genes are TRBV28 and TRBJ2-2; the match to TRBD2 covers 7 bases. The CDR3 loop spans 15 amino acids. With 1 base clipped from V and 7 bases from J, the junction kept 6 bases outside the gene matches. CDR1 MDHEN and CDR2 SYDVKM come from the germline V gene. CDR3: CASSLSRLADGELFF. CDR3 sequence (DNA): TGTGCCAGCAGTTTATCCCGACTAGCCGACGGGGAGCTGTTTTTT.

This chain joins TRBV7-9 and TRBJ2-1; tentatively, D is TRBD2 (5 bases). The CDR3 is made up of 11 amino acids. V was pared by 1 base and J by 16 bases, with 11 bases between. Germline V gene sequence: CDR1 SEHNR, CDR2 FQNEAQ (reference sequence). CDR3 amino acids: CASSLVASPFF. For the CDR3, the DNA is TGTGCCAGCAGCTTAGTGGCTAGCCCCTTCTTC.

V usage is TRBV30 and J usage is TRBJ2-3; D is unclear. V lost 1 base to trimming and J lost 0 bases, with 8 bases between them. Germline V gene lookup returns CDR1 GTSNPN and CDR2 SVGIG (reference sequence). The CDR3 consists of 14 residues. The CDR3 DNA reads as TGTGCCTGGAGTGGAGGTATTAGCACAGATACGCAGTATTTT. It codes for CAWSGGISTDTQYF.

The chain joins TRBV2 to TRBJ2-7; D remains unclear. Germline CDR1 is SNHLY and CDR2 is FYNNEI. CDR3 size: 13 residues. The V end lost 0 bases, the J end lost 6 bases, and 9 bases lay between the germline ends. CDR3 nucleotides: TGTGCCAGCAGTGAAGCGCTACCCTCCGAGCAGTACTTC. Amino acid sequence: CASSEALPSEQYF.

CDR3 residues: CASSMGTGGFGETQYF. The DNA for the CDR3 is TGTGCCAGTAGTATGGGGACAGGGGGCTTTGGAGAGACCCAGTACTTC. J is TRBJ2-5 and V is TRBV19, with 12 bases identical to TRBD1. The CDR3 is 16 residues long. The germline V gene encodes CDR1 LNHDA and CDR2 SQIVND (reference sequence). Unmatched junction bases numbered 6, after V lost 3 bases and J lost 4 bases.

This clone has just a few counts. The rearrangement uses TRBV27 and TRBJ2-3; TRBD1 is a possible D gene (5 bases). This CDR3 is 14 amino acids long. Trimming pared 5 bases from V and 4 bases from J, leaving 13 bases between. The germline CDR1 and CDR2 sequences are MNHEY and SMNVEV (reference sequence). CDR3 region: CASSPHRFADTQYF. Here the CDR3 DNA reads TGTGCCAGCAGTCCCCACAGGTTCGCAGATACGCAGTATTTT.

The chain couples TRBV29-1 to TRBJ1-2; 8 bases fit TRBD1. V trimming: 3 bases; J trimming: 7 bases; junction bases outside the gene matches: 7. Germline values: CDR1 SQVTM, CDR2 ANQGSEA. The CDR3 consists of 13 residues. CDR3 sequence: CSVERDRSTGYTF. The CDR3 DNA follows: TGCAGCGTTGAGAGGGACAGGTCCACTGGCTACACCTTC.

This clone appeared a few times. The chain has TRBV7-2 and TRBJ2-5; 9 bases are a match to TRBD2. The CDR3 is made up of 16 amino acids. Germline V gene data show CDR1 as SGHTA and CDR2 as FQGNSA. Trimming removed 1 base from V and 4 bases from J; junction bases left unmatched: 7. The CDR3 DNA follows: TGTGCCAGCAGCTTAGGTTTGGCGGGAGGGTTAGAGACCCAGTACTTC. Protein sequence: CASSLGLAGGLETQYF.

DNA for the CDR3: TGCGCCAGCAGGAAAGCGGGAGATACCGATACGCAGTATTTT. Its translation is CASRKAGDTDTQYF. This chain links TRBV4-1 with TRBJ2-3; 8 bases are a match to TRBD2. Germline V gene data show CDR1 as MGHRA and CDR2 as YSYEKL. With V trimmed by 6 bases and J by 6 bases, 8 bases remained unmatched. The CDR3 length is 14 residues.

The J gene is TRBJ2-3, the V gene TRBV4-1; 8 nucleotides match TRBD2. Germline CDR1 reads MGHRA; CDR2 reads YSYEKL. The CDR3 contains 17 residues. J gave up 3 bases and V 0 bases, and 8 bases lay outside the gene matches. The CDR3 loop is CASSQESAGGPTDTQYF. The CDR3 region has the DNA TGCGCCAGCAGCCAAGAATCGGCGGGGGGTCCAACAGATACGCAGTATTTT.

V is TRBV27 and J is TRBJ1-2, with 9 bases that match TRBD1. V was pared by 7 bases and J by 6 bases, with 6 bases of the junction left unmatched. Per germline, CDR1 MNHEY and CDR2 SMNVEV (reference sequence). The CDR3 extends over 13 amino acids. The CDR3 loop reads CASTNRGRDGYTF. The DNA for the CDR3 is TGTGCCAGCACCAACAGGGGGCGCGATGGCTACACCTTC.

This chain uses TRBV10-3 with TRBJ1-1, with 9 bases identical to TRBD1. Trimming at V came to 6 bases and at J to 5 bases, leaving 7 bases not matched to a gene. CDR3 length: 14 residues. In germline, CDR1 is ENHRY, CDR2 SYGVKD. The CDR3 sequence: CAISADRGSTEAFF. The CDR3 DNA is TGTGCCATCAGCGCAGACAGGGGGAGTACTGAAGCTTTCTTT.

The chain recombines TRBV7-8 with TRBJ1-3, with 8 bases matching TRBD1. This CDR3 region has 13 residues. The V gene's germline CDR1 is SGHVS and CDR2 FQNEAQ. With 7 bases clipped from V and 8 bases from J, the junction kept 7 bases outside the gene matches. The CDR3 bases are TGTGCCAGCACGGGCAGGGGGCTCGACACCATATATTTT. Amino acids: CASTGRGLDTIYF.

The rearrangement links TRBV29-1 to TRBJ2-4; 7 bases align to TRBD1. Germline loops: CDR1 SQVTM, CDR2 ANQGSEA. This CDR3 is 17 amino acids long. The ends lost 4 bases at V and 0 bases at J; junction bases unmatched: 12. The CDR3 is CSVGTPQGSLAKNIQYF. The CDR3, as DNA: TGCAGCGTTGGGACGCCACAGGGGTCTCTAGCCAAAAACATTCAGTACTTC.